One and the same sample provided the 9 T cell receptor beta chains below, sequenced in a study of blood T cell repertoires in COVID-19. Clones were sequenced by immunoSEQ multiplex PCR, and TCRdb holds only the in-frame ones, with some missing. The profile shows 400,000 to 450,000 clones, less than 95% of them singletons. Sequenced sample: PBMCs or T cells enriched from blood (not recorded which). These receptors came from a man between 18 and 35 years old who had recovered from COVID-19.

The CDR3 DNA reads TGTGCCAGCAGCTTCGAGGCCTCCGGAGGCTACACCTTC. Translation gives CASSFEASGGYTF. The chain employs TRBV7-3 and TRBJ1-2; no firm D call. Trimming left V 3 bases short and J 8 bases short, with 13 bases between. This CDR3 has 13 residues. Germline assignment: CDR1 SGHTA and CDR2 FQGTGA.

CDR3 sequence (DNA): TGTGCCAGCAGCTCAACAGGGCTAGCCCATGGCTACACCTTC. This gives the protein CASSSTGLAHGYTF. V is TRBV7-9 and J is TRBJ1-2, with D tentatively TRBD1 (6 bases). Germline V lookup: CDR1 SEHNR, CDR2 FQNEAQ (reference sequence). V lost 4 bases, J lost 6 bases, and 15 bases lay in between. The CDR3 spans 14 residues. The full variable domain, in which reference TRBV7-9 and TRBJ1-2 provide the parts outside the CDR3, is DTGVSQNPRHKITKRGQNVTFRCDPISEHNRLYWYRQTLGQGPEFLTYFQNEAQLEKSRLLSDRFSAERPKGSFSTLEIQRTEQGDSAMYLCASSSTGLAHGYTFGSGTRLTVV.

V usage is TRBV18 and J usage is TRBJ2-2, with a possible D match to TRBD1 (5 bases). Germline loops: CDR1 KGHSH, CDR2 LQKENI. The CDR3 covers 18 residues. The germline V and J ends were trimmed by 0 bases and 5 bases, with 19 bases remaining between them. The CDR3 sequence is CASSPPMQGAASTGELFF. The CDR3 nucleotides read TGTGCCAGCTCACCACCGATGCAAGGGGCCGCGAGTACCGGGGAGCTGTTTTTT.

The rearrangement links TRBV7-2 to TRBJ2-7; TRBD2 agrees at 11 bases. With 5 bases clipped from V and 6 bases from J, the junction kept 6 bases outside the gene matches. CDR3 length equals 14 residues. The germline CDR1 and CDR2 sequences are SGHTA and FQGNSA. CDR3 DNA sequence: TGTGCCAGCAGCAGGACTAGCGGGCGGATCGAGCAGTACTTC. It encodes CASSRTSGRIEQYF.

The J gene is TRBJ1-4, the V gene TRBV5-1; 9 bases map to TRBD1. The CDR3 is made up of 15 amino acids. Germline V gene data show CDR1 as SGHRS and CDR2 as YFSETQ. The ends lost 5 bases at V and 5 bases at J; junction bases unmatched: 7. CDR3 in amino acids: CASRTTGGLNEKLFF. In nucleotides, the CDR3 is TGCGCCAGCAGGACTACAGGGGGCTTGAATGAAAAACTGTTTTTT. The whole variable domain, filled in from reference TRBV5-1 and TRBJ1-4, reads KAGVTQTPRYLIKTRGQQVTLSCSPISGHRSVSWYQQTPGQGLQFLFEYFSETQRNKGNFPGRFSGRQFSNSRSEMNVSTLELGDSALYLCASRTTGGLNEKLFFGSGTQLSVL.

This chain connects TRBV7-8 to TRBJ2-1; 8 bases are a match to TRBD2. Germline lookup yields CDR1 SGHVS and CDR2 FQNEAQ. V shed 9 bases, J shed 4 bases, and the junction held 8 bases outside the gene matches. This CDR3 contains 14 residues. The CDR3 DNA reads as TGTGCCAGGGAGCGGGAGAGGAGGTACAATGAGCAGTTCTTC. Residues: CARERERRYNEQFF.

This chain joins TRBV5-1 and TRBJ2-1, with TRBD2 matching over 10 bases. Germline CDR1 reads SGHRS; CDR2 reads YFSETQ. The CDR3 sequence is 15 residues long. The V gene end was trimmed by 4 bases and the J gene end by 4 bases; junction bases not matched to a gene: 5. The CDR3 here is CASSGSGGTYNEQFF. In DNA, the CDR3 is TGCGCCAGCAGCGGTAGCGGGGGGACTTACAATGAGCAGTTCTTC.

The chain uses TRBV7-2 and TRBJ1-2, with D unresolved. Trimming cost V 1 base and J 4 bases, with 13 bases left between them. CDR3 size: 15 residues. CDR1 is SGHTA and CDR2 is FQGNSA in the germline V gene. CDR3 in amino acids: CASSLDRGGGYGYTF. As DNA, the CDR3 is TGTGCCAGCAGCTTAGATCGGGGAGGAGGCTATGGCTACACCTTC.

CDR3: CASHPGWGQRSYGYTF. The CDR3 nucleotides are TGTGCCAGTCACCCGGGATGGGGACAGAGATCTTATGGCTACACCTTC. The chain joins TRBV9 to TRBJ1-2; 7 bases align to TRBD1. CDR1 is SGDLS and CDR2 is YYNGEE in the germline V gene. The CDR3 loop spans 16 amino acids. Losses at the gene ends were 8 bases for V and 5 bases for J; bases not matched to a gene: 18. The full variable domain, completed using reference TRBV9 and TRBJ1-2, is DSGVTQTPKHLITATGQRVTLRCSPRSGDLSVYWYQQSLDQGLQFLIQYYNGEERAKGNILERFSAQQFPDLHSELNLSSLELGDSALYFCASHPGWGQRSYGYTFGSGTRLTVV.